These 7 T cell receptor beta chains came from one sample sequenced in a study of shared clonotypes between healthy human individuals. Sequencing used immunoSEQ multiplex PCR; TCRdb keeps in-frame clones, though not all of them. The sample shows around 2,000,000 clones, over 85% of them seen only once. Selected positively for CCR7 and CD45RO-negative, naive CD8 cells excluded terminally differentiated effector memory CD45RA+ cells. Source material: naive CD8+ T cells sorted from blood. The receptors stem from a man aged 18 to 30 in good health.

This chain connects TRBV10-3 to TRBJ2-2, with 11 positions matching TRBD2. The CDR3 contains 17 residues. V trimming: 2 bases; J trimming: 1 base; junction bases outside the gene matches: 3. Germline V lookup: CDR1 ENHRY, CDR2 SYGVKD. This CDR3 is CAISEPTSGGNTGELFF. CDR3 nucleotide sequence: TGTGCCATCAGTGAGCCTACTAGCGGGGGGAACACCGGGGAGCTGTTTTTT.

This clone appeared a few times. Other DNA sequences within the sample encode an identical CDR3. The chain is built from TRBV9 and TRBJ2-1; D is unresolved. The CDR3 length is 12 residues. CDR1 and CDR2 (germline): SGDLS, YYNGEE. The V end lost 0 bases, the J end lost 6 bases, and 4 bases lay between the germline ends. The CDR3, as DNA: TGTGCCAGCAGCGTAGTCTCCAATGAGCAGTTCTTC. Translating it yields CASSVVSNEQFF.

V gene TRBV7-2 combines with J gene TRBJ2-2, with D tentatively TRBD2 (5 bases). CDR3 size: 14 residues. CDR1 SGHTA and CDR2 FQGNSA come from the germline V gene. With 8 bases removed from V and 2 bases from J, the gap between germline ends came to 12 bases. The CDR3 nucleotides are TGTGCCAGCCGAACTCCGGGAAACACCGGGGAGCTGTTTTTT. This encodes CASRTPGNTGELFF. The full variable domain, its missing parts supplied by reference TRBV7-2 and TRBJ2-2, is GAGVSQSPSNKVTEKGKDVELRCDPISGHTALYWYRQSLGQGLEFLIYFQGNSAPDKSGLPSDRFSAERTGGSVSTLTIQRTQQEDSAVYLCASRTPGNTGELFFGEGSRLTVL.

The V and J genes are TRBV11-2 and TRBJ1-5; D remains unclear. CDR3 length equals 13 residues. V was clipped by 0 bases and J by 7 bases, with 7 bases between them. Looked up from germline, CDR1 is SGHAT and CDR2 is FQNNGV. The CDR3 nucleotides are TGTGCCAGCAGCTTAGATTCGGACCAGCCCCAGCATTTT. Amino acids: CASSLDSDQPQHF.

The rearrangement joins TRBV5-4 to TRBJ1-5; no definite D call. The V and J ends lost 1 base and 3 bases respectively, with 14 bases between them. Germline V CDR1 and CDR2: SGHNT, YYREEE (reference sequence). The CDR3 extends over 16 amino acids. The CDR3 nucleotides are TGTGCCAGCAGCTTGATGGCAGGAAATATCAATCAGCCCCAGCATTTT. Protein product: CASSLMAGNINQPQHF.

The chain links TRBV9 to TRBJ2-3, with D perhaps assigned TRBD1 or TRBD2 (7 bases each). CDR1 and CDR2 (germline): SGDLS, YYNGEE. Trimming shortened V by 4 bases and J by 2 bases, and 17 bases separated the two germline ends. The length of the CDR3 is 16 residues. Here the CDR3 reads CASSYRQGGSTDTQYF. Written as DNA, the CDR3 is TGTGCCAGCAGCTACCGACAGGGAGGGTCCACAGATACGCAGTATTTT.

The chain uses TRBV11-2 and TRBJ2-5, with 8 nucleotides matching TRBD2. Germline lookup yields CDR1 SGHAT and CDR2 FQNNGV. This CDR3 comprises 17 residues. After removal of 0 bases from V and 5 bases from J, the junction contained 11 bases not matched to a gene. The CDR3 loop reads CASSLEENGGEVETQYF. The CDR3 region has the DNA TGTGCCAGCAGCTTAGAGGAGAACGGGGGGGAGGTGGAGACCCAGTACTTC.